Each of the 22 T cell receptor beta chains below was sequenced from the same sample in a study of blood T cells in healthy people across ages. A second PCR of about 6 to 11 cycles used a sample-barcoded 5' primer and a J-beta primer mix. TCRdb ran MiXCR on the 5' RACE reads and lists one entry per CDR3 protein. The repertoire holds 800,000 or so distinct CDR3 sequences, with approximately 65% as singletons. Sequences were obtained from blood. Every receptor here comes from a man aged 25 to 45 in good health.

J is TRBJ1-1 and V is TRBV4-2; no clear D gene. Germline CDR1 is LGHNA and CDR2 is YNFKEQ. The CDR3 covers 14 residues. V lost 0 bases, J lost 4 bases, and 9 bases lay in between. CDR3 loop: CASSQEWVGTEAFF. The CDR3, as DNA: TGTGCCAGCAGCCAAGAATGGGTGGGCACTGAAGCTTTCTTT.

The chain carries TRBV7-6 and TRBJ2-7; D possibly corresponds to TRBD2 (5 bases). Trimming pared 5 bases from V and 2 bases from J, leaving 19 bases between. Germline CDR1 and CDR2: SGHVS and FNYEAQ. The CDR3 has 16 residues. Here the CDR3 DNA reads TGTGCCAGCAGCGCCCTCGGCGGGCAGGCCGCCTACGAGCAGTACTTC. Protein sequence: CASSALGGQAAYEQYF.

The chain couples TRBV4-2 to TRBJ2-5, with D perhaps TRBD2 (6 bases). The DNA end is a closer match to TRBJ2-7, so the J assignment may be wrong. Germline V CDR1 and CDR2: LGHNA, YNFKEQ. This CDR3 has 17 amino acids. CDR3 DNA sequence: TGTGCCAGCAGCCAAGATGGGGACGGGACTGGACACTACGAGCAGTACTTC. Its protein is CASSQDGDGTGHYEQYF.

The chain joins TRBV4-3 to TRBJ2-1; TRBD2 agrees at 10 bases. V shed 0 bases, J shed 6 bases, and the junction held 8 bases outside the gene matches. Germline CDR1 LGHNA, CDR2 YSLEER. The CDR3 runs to 17 residues. The CDR3 bases are TGCGCCAGCAGCCAAGATCAGTTAGCGGGGGGTGTCAATGAGCAGTTCTTC. Protein product: CASSQDQLAGGVNEQFF.

The J gene is TRBJ2-2, the V gene TRBV29-1; 7 bases are shared with TRBD1. In germline, CDR1 is SQVTM, CDR2 ANQGSEA. The V and J ends lost 0 bases and 4 bases, in that order; junction bases with no gene match: 5. The CDR3 extends over 15 amino acids. The CDR3 sequence is CSVEDYAGGTGELFF. The CDR3 DNA reads TGCAGCGTTGAAGATTATGCAGGGGGCACCGGGGAGCTGTTTTTT.

The gene calls are TRBV3-1 and TRBJ1-1; D may be TRBD1 (6 bases). Between the trimmed V and J ends, which lost 4 bases and 3 bases, there was a span of 15 bases. Per germline, CDR1 LGHDT and CDR2 YNNKEL (reference sequence). The CDR3 totals 15 residues. The CDR3 loop reads CASSPLARGYTEAFF. The CDR3 bases are TGTGCCAGCAGCCCCCTCGCCAGGGGTTACACTGAAGCTTTCTTT.

Concerning this clonotype: One end of the junction is discordant with germline, which a read error may explain. V gene TRBV10-3 combines with J gene TRBJ2-6; D assignment may be TRBD1 or TRBD2 (5 bases each). Germline V gene sequence: CDR1 ENHRY, CDR2 SYGVKD. The CDR3 consists of 17 residues. Here the CDR3 reads CAISFSQGLSGANALTF. Written as DNA, the CDR3 is TGTGCCATCAGTTTTTCCCAGGGCCTGTCCGGGGCCAACGCCCTGACTTTC.

CDR3 region: CASSLGARGNSPLHF. The CDR3 DNA follows: TGTGCCAGCAGCTTGGGGGCCAGAGGGAATTCACCCCTCCACTTT. The J gene is TRBJ1-6, the V gene TRBV7-9; tentative D call: TRBD1 (6 bases). V was pared by 3 bases and J by 7 bases, with 13 bases between. Germline lookup yields CDR1 SEHNR and CDR2 FQNEAQ (reference sequence). The CDR3 runs to 15 residues.

The chain has TRBV9 and TRBJ2-4; D unresolved. Matching the DNA end better, TRBJ2-7 makes the J call doubtful. CDR3 size: 15 residues. Germline CDR1 is SGDLS and CDR2 is YYNGEE. The CDR3 loop is CASSVGADPYYEQYF. Written as DNA, the CDR3 is TGTGCCAGCAGCGTAGGGGCGGACCCGTACTACGAGCAGTACTTC.

The rearrangement uses TRBV4-1 and TRBJ2-1; D might be TRBD1 (6 bases). The DNA end favors TRBJ2-7, so the J call may be wrong. Germline CDR1 is MGHRA and CDR2 is YSYEKL. The CDR3 has 16 residues. The DNA of the CDR3 is TGCGCCAGCAGCCAAGGAGGGCAGGGGTCCTACAATGAGCAGTACTTC. Translating it yields CASSQGGQGSYNEQYF.

Remarks on this clonotype: At one of its ends the junction is not consistent with the germline gene, which may arise from a read error. CDR3 region: CASSLSSGISYEQYF. DNA of the CDR3: TGTGCCAGCAGCTTATCTAGCGGGATATCCTACGAGCAGTACTTC. V is TRBV28 and J is TRBJ2-7; 9 bases are shared with TRBD2. The CDR3 covers 15 residues. Germline V CDR1 and CDR2: MDHEN, SYDVKM.

A remark on this clonotype: Its ends do not fully match the called genes, so a read error is possible. The chain uses TRBV12-3 or TRBV12-4 and TRBJ2-7; 12 bases match TRBD2. The CDR3 runs 14 residues. The CDR3 nucleotides are TGCGTCAGCAGTCTTCTAGCGGGGGGGCCCGAGCAGTACTTC. This codes for CVSSLLAGGPEQYF.

The chain has TRBV10-3 and TRBJ2-3, with D perhaps matching TRBD1 (6 bases). This CDR3 has 17 amino acids. V was trimmed by 0 bases and J by 4 bases, leaving 17 bases between them. Germline V lookup: CDR1 ENHRY, CDR2 SYGVKD. CDR3 DNA sequence: TGTGCCATCAGTGAGTCGGGTGAGCAGAAGGGGGCAGATACGCAGTATTTT. Its translation is CAISESGEQKGADTQYF.

This clonotype was observed a few times. The chain combines TRBV29-1 with TRBJ2-4; D unclear. CDR3 length: 12 amino acids. Germline V CDR1 and CDR2: SQVTM, ANQGSEA. V was clipped by 4 bases and J by 5 bases, with 9 bases between them. The CDR3 loop reads CSVGEVENIQYF. As DNA, the CDR3 is TGCAGCGTTGGAGAGGTGGAAAACATTCAGTACTTC. Complete variable domain (other parts from reference TRBV29-1 and TRBJ2-4): SAVISQKPSRDICQRGTSLTIQCQVDSQVTMMFWYRQQPGQSLTLIATANQGSEATYESGFVIDKFPISRPNLTFSTLTVSNMSPEDSSIYLCSVGEVENIQYFGAGTRLSVL.

This sequence joins TRBV29-1 and TRBJ2-5, with 8 bases identical to TRBD2. The germline gives CDR1 SQVTM, CDR2 ANQGSEA. There are 15 residues in the CDR3. The junction had 20 bases not matched to a gene; V was cut back by 6 bases and J by 11 bases. The chain's CDR3 is CSVMTSGGLYNEQYF. The CDR3 DNA follows: TGCAGCGTCATGACCAGCGGGGGCCTCTACAATGAGCAGTACTTC.

The chain combines TRBV28 with TRBJ2-7, with TRBD1 matching 11 bases. The CDR3 runs 15 residues. The V segment lost 3 bases and the J segment 6 bases; nucleotides outside the gene matches: 7. Germline CDR1 and CDR2: MDHEN and SYDVKM. The CDR3 sequence: CASSLPNGQGAEQYF. The CDR3 DNA reads TGTGCCAGCAGTTTGCCCAACGGACAGGGGGCCGAGCAGTACTTC.

This clonotype was seen a single time. The chain couples TRBV7-9 to TRBJ2-5; TRBD1 aligns across 10 bases. The DNA end is a closer match to TRBJ2-7, so the J assignment may be wrong. The CDR3 loop spans 16 amino acids. Germline V gene lookup returns CDR1 SEHNR and CDR2 FQNEAQ (reference sequence). The CDR3 spells CASSHLPGQGSYEQYF. Written as DNA, the CDR3 is TGTGCCAGCAGCCACCTCCCGGGACAGGGGTCCTACGAGCAGTACTTC.

The rearrangement links TRBV9 to TRBJ2-4; TRBD1 might be the D (6 bases). Near its end, the DNA agrees better with TRBJ2-7, so the J call may be wrong. The CDR3 is 15 amino acids. Per germline, CDR1 SGDLS and CDR2 YYNGEE. CDR3 loop: CASSVDQGRRYEQYF. The CDR3 bases are TGTGCCAGCAGCGTAGATCAGGGGCGGCGGTACGAGCAGTACTTC.

V is TRBV30 and J is TRBJ1-1; D unclear. The CDR3 sequence is 12 residues long. Trimming pared 3 bases from V and 4 bases from J, leaving 9 bases between. CDR1 and CDR2 (germline): GTSNPN, SVGIG (reference sequence). The CDR3 DNA sequence: TGTGCCTGGAGCTTTGCCGGCACTGAAGCTTTCTTT. Protein sequence: CAWSFAGTEAFF. Drawing the rest from reference TRBV30 and TRBJ1-1, the complete variable domain is SQTIHQWPATLVQPVGSPLSLECTVEGTSNPNLYWYRQAAGRGLQLLFYSVGIGQISSEVPQNLSASRPQDRQFILSSKKLLLSDSGFYLCAWSFAGTEAFFGQGTRLTVV.

This clonotype was counted a few times. The chain carries TRBV3-1 and TRBJ2-5, with 13 bases aligning to TRBD2. The closer fit of TRBJ2-1 to the DNA end suggests the J call may be wrong. Germline assignment: CDR1 LGHDT and CDR2 YNNKEL (reference sequence). The CDR3 has 19 residues. Here the CDR3 reads CASSQVTGTSGTNQETQFF. CDR3 DNA sequence: TGTGCCAGCAGCCAAGTCACCGGGACTAGCGGGACCAACCAAGAGACCCAGTTCTTC.

This clonotype appeared a single time. This rearrangement joins TRBV4-3 to TRBJ2-3; tentatively, D is TRBD1 or TRBD2 (5 bases each). The CDR3 is 19 residues long. Looked up from germline, CDR1 is LGHNA and CDR2 is YSLEER. The V end lost 0 bases, the J end lost 3 bases, and 22 bases lay between the germline ends. CDR3 sequence: CASSQDFGGRSGGTDTQYF. CDR3 DNA: TGCGCCAGCAGCCAAGATTTTGGGGGTAGAAGCGGAGGTACAGATACGCAGTATTTT.

The chain links TRBV12-3 or TRBV12-4 to TRBJ2-5; TRBD2 aligns across 8 bases. The ends lost 7 bases at V and 11 bases at J; junction bases unmatched: 18. The CDR3 extends over 15 amino acids. The CDR3 DNA is TGTGCCAGCAACCCCCTGGGACTAGGGACCAATGAGCAGTACTTC. This codes for CASNPLGLGTNEQYF.